A single sample is the source of the 27 T cell receptor beta chains below, sequenced in a study of blood T cells in healthy people across ages. A second PCR, run for about 7 to 11 cycles, used a sample-barcoded 5' primer plus a J-beta primer mix. TCRdb independently ran MiXCR on the 5' RACE reads; one entry per CDR3 protein. The sample records approximately 1,700,000 distinct CDR3 sequences, around 40% being singletons. The sequencing input was blood. The receptors shown here come from a human donor in good health.

The table lists this clonotype with a few counts. This chain joins TRBV7-3 and TRBJ2-3, with D tentatively TRBD2 (7 bases). V was trimmed by 7 bases and J by 2 bases, leaving 13 bases between them. The CDR3 length is 14 residues. The germline V gene has CDR1 SGHTA and CDR2 FQGTGA. Written as DNA, the CDR3 is TGTGCCAGCAACATGGGGGGGCCCACAGATACGCAGTATTTT. Its translation: CASNMGGPTDTQYF.

This clonotype came up a few times. The chain employs TRBV7-2 and TRBJ1-1; D gene unclear. This CDR3 region has 15 residues. V dropped 1 base and J dropped 6 bases, with 15 bases sitting between them. The germline CDR1 and CDR2 sequences are SGHTA and FQGNSA. In DNA form, the CDR3 reads TGTGCCAGCAGCTTAGGTTCTGGGGTTGGCGCTGAAGCTTTCTTT. It encodes CASSLGSGVGAEAFF.

This clonotype appeared a few times. Here the CDR3 DNA reads TGTGCCAGCAGCCATTTTCCTATTTGGACGGAAGAACGCTACGAGCAGTACTTC. Its protein is CASSHFPIWTEERYEQYF. This chain connects TRBV14 to TRBJ2-7; no reliable D call. The germline gives CDR1 SGHDN, CDR2 FVKESK. The CDR3 runs 18 residues. Trimming stripped 3 bases from V and 3 bases from J, with 24 bases between.

The chain uses TRBV6-2 or TRBV6-3 and TRBJ1-6; D gene ambiguous. Germline V gene lookup returns CDR1 MNHEY and CDR2 SVGEGT. The CDR3 spans 15 residues. V lost 0 bases and J lost 10, with 13 bases in between. The CDR3 region has the DNA TGTGCCAGCAGTTACTCGGTTCGGGCTAACTCACCCCTCCACTTT. It translates to CASSYSVRANSPLHF.

This clonotype has more than one count but fewer than ten. The J gene is TRBJ2-5, the V gene TRBV4-1; 12 nucleotides match TRBD2. V gave up 2 bases and J gave up 5 bases; unmatched junction bases: 3. The length of the CDR3 is 15 residues. CDR1 is MGHRA, CDR2 YSYEKL, per germline. The CDR3 loop reads CASSQLGLAGETQYF. The CDR3 DNA reads TGCGCCAGCAGCCAACTCGGACTAGCGGGGGAGACCCAGTACTTC.

The chain uses TRBV29-1 and TRBJ1-5, with D unclear. This CDR3 spans 16 amino acids. Trimming left V 0 bases short and J 0 bases short, with 12 bases between. CDR1 is SQVTM and CDR2 is ANQGSEA in the germline V gene. In nucleotides, the CDR3 is TGCAGCGTTGAAGATCTGGGGATAATTAGCAATCAGCCCCAGCATTTT. It yields the protein CSVEDLGIISNQPQHF.

The chain couples TRBV12-3 or TRBV12-4 to TRBJ1-1; TRBD1 is a possible D gene (5 bases). V shed 8 bases and J shed 4 bases, with 14 bases lying between them. CDR3 length equals 13 residues. The CDR3 DNA reads as TGTGCCAGCGGGATCTTAGGGGTCACTGAAGCTTTCTTT. This sequence encodes CASGILGVTEAFF.

A note on this clonotype: Germline is not matched at one junction end, which may reflect a read error. This sequence joins TRBV7-3 and TRBJ2-2; no firm D call. This CDR3 is built from 14 residues. Per germline, CDR1 SGHTA and CDR2 FQGTGA. CDR3 sequence reads: CAGSLYPQTGELFF. The CDR3 bases are TGTGCCGGCAGCCTGTATCCACAGACCGGGGAGCTGTTTTTT.

The chain is built from TRBV6-1 and TRBJ1-3; no reliable D call. The CDR3 runs 12 residues. Germline V gene sequence: CDR1 MNHNS, CDR2 SASEGT. The V and J ends lost 7 bases and 4 bases respectively, with 8 bases between them. The CDR3 DNA sequence: TGTGCCAGCACCCTCGGCGGAAACACCATATATTTT. Translated: CASTLGGNTIYF.

This clonotype was counted only a few times. The V gene is TRBV4-2, the J gene TRBJ1-2; D unresolved. The CDR3 sequence is 16 residues long. Germline lookup yields CDR1 LGHNA and CDR2 YNFKEQ. Trimming took off 4 bases at V and 5 bases at J, with 20 bases between the two ends. The CDR3 DNA follows: TGTGCCAGCAGCCCGCATGCGGAGGGTCTAATTTATGGCTACACCTTC. Its translation is CASSPHAEGLIYGYTF.

CDR3 nucleotide sequence: TGTGCCAGCAGTTATAAGGGACAGGTTCTCAGCATGAACACTGAAGCTTTCTTT. It yields the protein CASSYKGQVLSMNTEAFF. The J gene is TRBJ1-1, the V gene TRBV6-7, with 8 bases aligning to TRBD1. TRBV6-7 is an ORF for which the function is uncertain. The CDR3 has 18 amino acids. V shed 3 bases, J shed 0 bases, and the junction held 12 bases outside the gene matches.

The sample holds a few counts of this clonotype. The chain is built from TRBV28 and TRBJ1-2; D gene ambiguous. Trimming stripped 7 bases from V and 4 bases from J, with 16 bases between. The CDR3 is 14 amino acids. CDR1 MDHEN and CDR2 SYDVKM come from the germline V gene. In DNA form, the CDR3 reads TGTGCCAGCACCTTATTATCAGGCGGCTATGGCTACACCTTC. As protein: CASTLLSGGYGYTF.

This clonotype has more than one count but fewer than ten. The chain recombines TRBV6-1 with TRBJ2-5; TRBD1 matches 10 bases. The CDR3 length is 15 residues. V was clipped by 3 bases and J by 3 bases; unmatched bases: 4. Germline lookup yields CDR1 MNHNS and CDR2 SASEGT. The CDR3 sequence: CASSDVGTGEETQYF. DNA of the CDR3: TGTGCCAGCAGTGATGTTGGGACAGGGGAAGAGACCCAGTACTTC.

This clonotype was seen only a few times. The chain joins TRBV28 to TRBJ1-5; D unresolved. Germline V CDR1 and CDR2: MDHEN, SYDVKM. This CDR3 contains 14 residues. V was trimmed by 4 bases and J by 0 bases, leaving 7 bases between them. In nucleotides, the CDR3 is TGTGCCAGCAGTTGGGAGAATAGCAATCAGCCCCAGCATTTT. This encodes CASSWENSNQPQHF.

Only a few counts were recorded for this clonotype. The J gene is TRBJ2-1, the V gene TRBV4-1; D not resolved. The CDR3 is made up of 13 amino acids. The germline CDR1 and CDR2 sequences are MGHRA and YSYEKL. The V end lost 1 base, the J end lost 10 bases, and 11 bases lay between the germline ends. This chain's CDR3 is CASSQVPDREQFF. CDR3 nucleotide sequence: TGCGCCAGCAGCCAAGTTCCGGACCGAGAGCAGTTCTTC.

The genes are TRBV9 and TRBJ1-2; D not resolved. The ends were cut back, 0 bases at V and 8 bases at J, with 17 bases in the middle. The CDR3 is 15 amino acids. The germline V gene has CDR1 SGDLS and CDR2 YYNGEE. CDR3 sequence reads: CASSVDARALEGYTF. CDR3 nucleotides: TGTGCCAGCAGCGTAGACGCTAGGGCTTTGGAGGGCTACACCTTC. Drawing the rest from reference TRBV9 and TRBJ1-2, the complete variable domain is DSGVTQTPKHLITATGQRVTLRCSPRSGDLSVYWYQQSLDQGLQFLIQYYNGEERAKGNILERFSAQQFPDLHSELNLSSLELGDSALYFCASSVDARALEGYTFGSGTRLTVV.

This clonotype was seen more than once but under ten times. The J gene is TRBJ2-1, the V gene TRBV29-1; D is uncertain. V lost 6 bases and J 7 bases, leaving 13 bases between the germline ends. The germline V gene encodes CDR1 SQVTM and CDR2 ANQGSEA. The CDR3 sequence is 12 residues long. The DNA of the CDR3 is TGCAGCGTCCGACCCCTGGGTAATGAGCAGTTCTTC. This encodes CSVRPLGNEQFF.

This clonotype was observed a handful of times. The chain employs TRBV12-3 or TRBV12-4 and TRBJ1-4; weak D call: TRBD1 (5 bases). CDR3 length: 15 amino acids. The V end lost 5 bases, the J end lost 8 bases, and 18 bases lay between the germline ends. As DNA, the CDR3 is TGTGCCAGCAGTCCACGCGGGGACGGACTAGAAAAACTGTTTTTT. Protein: CASSPRGDGLEKLFF.

This clonotype was seen only a few times. The rearrangement links TRBV7-9 to TRBJ2-6, with D unclear. This CDR3 has 14 amino acids. V was cut by 1 base and J by 2 bases, with 3 bases left in between. CDR1 is SEHNR, CDR2 FQNEAQ, per germline (reference sequence). CDR3 in amino acids: CASSLVPGANVLTF. The CDR3, as DNA: TGTGCCAGCAGCTTAGTGCCTGGGGCCAACGTCCTGACTTTC.

The rearrangement uses TRBV15 and TRBJ2-2; the D gene is possibly TRBD2 (5 bases). Trimming left V 5 bases short and J 1 base short, with 14 bases between. The germline CDR1 and CDR2 sequences are LNHNV and YYDKDF (reference sequence). The CDR3 loop spans 16 amino acids. The CDR3: CATSWGAPVNTGELFF. CDR3 DNA: TGTGCCACCAGCTGGGGAGCCCCTGTGAACACCGGGGAGCTGTTTTTT.

This clonotype was seen only a few times. The V call is TRBV19, the J call TRBJ1-1; 8 nucleotides match TRBD1. There are 14 residues in the CDR3. The ends lost 7 bases at V and 1 base at J; junction bases unmatched: 5. Germline CDR1 and CDR2: LNHDA and SQIVND (reference sequence). In DNA, the CDR3 is TGTGCCAGTAACAGGGGGGCCAGGAACACTGAAGCTTTCTTT. Translated, it gives CASNRGARNTEAFF.

For the CDR3, the DNA is TGCAGCGTTGAAGAAAGGGGGCTCTCCTACGAGCAGTACTTC. Protein product: CSVEERGLSYEQYF. The rearrangement joins TRBV29-1 to TRBJ2-7; TRBD1 agrees at 7 bases. V shed 0 bases, J shed 0 bases, and the junction held 2 bases outside the gene matches. CDR1 is SQVTM and CDR2 is ANQGSEA in the germline V gene. This CDR3 is 14 amino acids long.

There are a few counts of this clonotype. The chain recombines TRBV29-1 with TRBJ1-1; 8 bases fit TRBD1. The ends lost 3 bases at V and 3 bases at J; junction bases unmatched: 3. Germline V gives CDR1 SQVTM, CDR2 ANQGSEA. CDR3 length equals 13 residues. CDR3 DNA sequence: TGCAGCGTTGAGACAGGGGAGGACACTGAAGCTTTCTTT. Its translation: CSVETGEDTEAFF.

The rearrangement uses TRBV7-9 and TRBJ1-1; D gene unclear. CDR1 and CDR2 from the germline V gene are SEHNR and FQNEAQ (reference sequence). This CDR3 is built from 12 residues. V lost 5 bases and J 4 bases, leaving 8 bases between the germline ends. The CDR3 nucleotides read TGTGCCAGCAGCGAATACAGCACTGAAGCTTTCTTT. Translation gives CASSEYSTEAFF.

The chain couples TRBV24-1 to TRBJ1-2; no definite D call. Trimming took off 4 bases at V and 8 bases at J, with 13 bases between the two ends. This CDR3 has 13 amino acids. The V gene's germline CDR1 is KGHDR and CDR2 SFDVKD. CDR3 protein: CATSERQGYGYTF. CDR3 coding DNA: TGTGCCACCAGTGAAAGACAAGGGTACGGCTACACCTTC.

The chain uses TRBV12-3 or TRBV12-4 and TRBJ1-5; D is ambiguous. This CDR3 region has 12 residues. V gave up 2 bases and J gave up 9 bases, with 8 bases separating them. The CDR3 region is CASSLPRGPQHF. The CDR3 DNA sequence: TGTGCCAGCAGTTTACCGAGAGGGCCCCAGCATTTT.

As for this clonotype: One base away lies a much larger clone, so this may be a sequencing read error. The J gene is TRBJ1-2, the V gene TRBV6-5; possibly TRBD1 for D (6 bases). Germline CDR1 reads MNHEY; CDR2 reads SVGAGI. This CDR3 has 14 residues. Trimming took 6 bases from V and 4 from J, leaving 15 bases between them. CDR3 sequence: CASSRGQNCYGYTF. CDR3 DNA: TGTGCCAGCAGCCGCGGACAGAACTGCTATGGCTACACCTTC.